This TCR beta chain emerged from a study of shared clonotypes between healthy human individuals. Original handling: ImmunoSEQ sequences covered only the junction and lacked quality scores; filtering therefore differed. The data were produced by immunoSEQ multiplex PCR, yet TCRdb's version contains in-frame clones alone and is incomplete. V and J calls and clone size are those listed in that table; D and trimming were worked out from the DNA. The sample shows roughly 2.1 million clones, roughly 91% of them seen only once. Naive CD8 cells, CD45RO-negative and positively selected for CCR7, excluded terminally differentiated effector memory CD45RA+ cells. The study, taken as a whole, reports: At large depth, rarefaction still showed sorted-subset sequencing to be incomplete. The expectation was that sequencing depth would affect clonotype sharing among donors. Non-shared clonotypes were found to have lower generation probabilities than the clonotypes that were shared by all four of the sorted-subset donors.

Comment on this clone: Its antigen is currently unknown.

V was clipped by 5 bases and J by 0 bases; unmatched bases: 8. CDR3 length: 16 amino acids. Germline lookup yields CDR1 MDHEN and CDR2 SYDVKM. The clonotype originates from a man in his late teens or twenties in good health. Some clones in this sample may be carry-over from other donors' samples. The V and J genes are TRBV28 and TRBJ2-7, with 9 bases identical to TRBD2. Sequencing was done on a sample of naive CD8+ T cells from PBMCs. The CDR3 is CASSAPSGESSYEQYF. CDR3 coding DNA: TGTGCCAGCAGTGCCCCTAGCGGGGAAAGCTCCTACGAGCAGTACTTC.